The next 15 T cell receptor beta chains were all read from a single sample in a study of blood T cell repertoires in COVID-19. Profiling relied on immunoSEQ multiplex PCR, and the TCRdb table lists in-frame clones only, not all of them. The table lists fewer than 55,000 clones, 86% of them singletons. Sequenced: peripheral blood. These receptors were taken from a woman in her sixties or seventies with acute or convalescent COVID-19.

J is TRBJ2-5 and V is TRBV29-1, with D possibly being TRBD1 (6 bases). Trimming stripped 7 bases from V and 1 base from J, with 7 bases between. This CDR3 spans 11 amino acids. CDR1 SQVTM and CDR2 ANQGSEA come from the germline V gene. CDR3 region: CSGDTQETQYF. CDR3 nucleotide sequence: TGCAGCGGGGACACCCAAGAGACCCAGTACTTC. The complete variable domain, with remaining parts taken from reference TRBV29-1 and TRBJ2-5, reads SAVISQKPSRDICQRGTSLTIQCQVDSQVTMMFWYRQQPGQSLTLIATANQGSEATYESGFVIDKFPISRPNLTFSTLTVSNMSPEDSSIYLCSGDTQETQYFGPGTRLLVL.

This sequence joins TRBV20-1 and TRBJ2-5; tentative D call: TRBD2 (6 bases). The CDR3 is made up of 16 amino acids. Germline CDR1 and CDR2: DFQATT and SNEGSKA (reference sequence). The V gene lost 3 bases and the J gene lost 1 base, with 18 bases spanning the gap. The DNA of the CDR3 is TGCAGTGCTAGTACCCTAGGTGGCGGGGCCCAAGAGACCCAGTACTTC. It yields the protein CSASTLGGGAQETQYF.

The J gene is TRBJ1-4, the V gene TRBV9; 9 bases are shared with TRBD1. Germline assignment: CDR1 SGDLS and CDR2 YYNGEE. The ends lost 4 bases at V and 0 bases at J; junction bases unmatched: 7. CDR3 length: 17 residues. The CDR3 here is CASSSQGARSTNEKLFF. In DNA, the CDR3 is TGTGCCAGCAGCTCACAGGGGGCGCGGTCAACTAATGAAAAACTGTTTTTT. Drawing the rest from reference TRBV9 and TRBJ1-4, the complete variable domain is DSGVTQTPKHLITATGQRVTLRCSPRSGDLSVYWYQQSLDQGLQFLIQYYNGEERAKGNILERFSAQQFPDLHSELNLSSLELGDSALYFCASSSQGARSTNEKLFFGSGTQLSVL.

The chain links TRBV6-1 to TRBJ2-7, with D tentatively TRBD2 (6 bases). The CDR3 runs to 15 residues. Between the trimmed V and J ends, which lost 2 bases and 0 bases, there was a span of 11 bases. CDR1 MNHNS and CDR2 SASEGT come from the germline V gene. CDR3 coding DNA: TGTGCCAGCAGTGAACGAGCGACTAGCTCCTACGAGCAGTACTTC. Encoded protein: CASSERATSSYEQYF.

This clone was seen only once. J is TRBJ1-2 and V is TRBV30; 7 bases align to TRBD1. CDR3 length: 11 residues. The trim removed 8 bases at V and 4 bases at J, leaving 4 bases unmatched. CDR1 is GTSNPN, CDR2 SVGIG, per germline (reference sequence). The CDR3 sequence: CAEGAGYGYTF. CDR3 in DNA: TGTGCCGAGGGGGCAGGCTATGGCTACACCTTC.

The chain employs TRBV3-1 (or the pseudogene TRBV3-2) and TRBJ2-7; D is uncertain. CDR3 length: 15 residues. From germline, CDR1 is LGHDT and CDR2 YNNKEL (reference sequence). V dropped 1 base and J dropped 3 bases, with 13 bases sitting between them. The CDR3 here is CASSQGPGRLYEQYF. The CDR3, as DNA: TGTGCCAGCAGCCAAGGGCCAGGCCGCCTCTACGAGCAGTACTTC.

This clone was found once. The chain employs TRBV7-8 and TRBJ1-2, with D hard to call. V was shortened by 1 base and J by 1 base, with 10 bases between the two germline ends. The CDR3 has 15 amino acids. The germline CDR1 and CDR2 sequences are SGHVS and FQNEAQ. The CDR3 loop is CASSLDSPLNYGYTF. In nucleotides, the CDR3 is TGTGCCAGCAGCTTAGACAGCCCCCTTAACTATGGCTACACCTTC.

The CDR3 protein is CASAAVANTGELFF. The CDR3 nucleotides are TGTGCCAGCGCGGCCGTTGCGAACACCGGGGAGCTGTTTTTT. V usage is TRBV9 and J usage is TRBJ2-2, with D uncertain. There are 14 residues in the CDR3. Germline CDR1 and CDR2: SGDLS and YYNGEE. Trimming left V 7 bases short and J 0 bases short, with 10 bases between.

The chain links TRBV4-1 to TRBJ2-7, with TRBD1 matching 7 bases. V shed 1 base and J 4 bases; nucleotides not matched to a gene: 7. In germline, CDR1 is MGHRA, CDR2 YSYEKL. There are 15 residues in the CDR3. The CDR3 loop is CASSQGAGGRYEQYF. In nucleotides, the CDR3 is TGCGCCAGCAGCCAAGGGGCAGGGGGTCGATACGAGCAGTACTTC.

The chain joins TRBV7-8 to TRBJ1-2; 9 bases are shared with TRBD1. The trim removed 3 bases at V and 4 bases at J, leaving 6 bases unmatched. Looked up from germline, CDR1 is SGHVS and CDR2 is FQNEAQ. CDR3 size: 15 residues. CDR3 nucleotide sequence: TGTGCCAGCAGCTTTTCCGGACAGGGGACCTATGGCTACACCTTC. It is translated as CASSFSGQGTYGYTF.

In this sample, this clone turned up a few times. The chain combines TRBV5-1 with TRBJ2-7; 7 bases align to TRBD2. The CDR3 contains 14 residues. Germline trimming cut 5 bases from V and 3 bases from J; bases unmatched to any gene: 8. Germline CDR1 is SGHRS and CDR2 is YFSETQ. In nucleotides, the CDR3 is TGCGCCAGCAGTTACGCCGGGACTATCTACGAGCAGTACTTC. Its protein is CASSYAGTIYEQYF.

The rearrangement uses TRBV28 and TRBJ1-3, with D tentatively TRBD1 (6 bases). The length of the CDR3 is 19 residues. V was clipped by 5 bases and J by 2 bases, with 25 bases between them. The V gene's germline CDR1 is MDHEN and CDR2 SYDVKM. CDR3 nucleotides: TGTGCCAGCAGTCCCTCCCCCCAAAACCGGGACAAAGCTGGAAACACCATATATTTT. Encoded protein: CASSPSPQNRDKAGNTIYF.

V is TRBV2 and J is TRBJ1-1, with 7 nucleotides matching TRBD1. The CDR3 consists of 13 residues. Trimming cost V 4 bases and J 5 bases; bases outside gene matches: 4. Germline CDR1 reads SNHLY; CDR2 reads FYNNEI. The CDR3 sequence: CASSGAGGTEAFF. The CDR3 DNA follows: TGTGCCAGCAGTGGCGCAGGGGGGACTGAAGCTTTCTTT.

This clone showed up just a few times. This chain uses TRBV6-5 with TRBJ1-2; tentative D call: TRBD1 (5 bases). Deletions cut 7 bases from V and 8 bases from J, with 20 bases between. This CDR3 is 14 amino acids long. In germline, CDR1 is MNHEY, CDR2 SVGAGI. The CDR3 protein is CASMGRGGTEGYTF. CDR3 DNA sequence: TGTGCCAGCATGGGTCGGGGGGGTACGGAAGGCTACACCTTC.

V is TRBV6-5 and J is TRBJ2-1; 10 bases align to TRBD1. CDR1 is MNHEY, CDR2 SVGAGI, per germline. With 7 bases clipped from V and 8 bases from J, the junction kept 8 bases outside the gene matches. This CDR3 is built from 14 residues. This CDR3 is CASISRDRGHEQFF. The CDR3 nucleotides read TGTGCCAGCATATCCCGGGACAGGGGCCATGAGCAGTTCTTC.